This T cell receptor (beta chain) originates from a study of Graves' ophthalmopathy and Graves' hyperthyroidism. Moderate-to-severe activity, CAS ≥3, NOSPECS ≥4 and a duration under 3 months were seen in donors with ophthalmopathy. Clinicians diagnosed using symptoms, serum thyroxine, TRAb, thyroid ultrasound and orbital computed tomography. For this clonotype: Its target is unknown. The junction differs from germline at one of its ends, possibly a read error.

Findings and limits, study-wide: Predictions made by the model for ophthalmopathy progression reached under 71% sensitivity and approximately 72% specificity.

The germline CDR1 and CDR2 sequences are SGHTA and FQGTGA. This CDR3 spans 15 amino acids. RNA transcripts were the source from which TCR beta CDR3 regions were amplified. An initial RT-PCR round employing HTBI primers preceded a second-round multiplex PCR. In TCRdb, the multiplex PCR reads were re-called with MiXCR into one record per CDR3 protein. Among about half a million distinct CDR3 sequences, 14% were seen once, and the ten largest hold roughly 9.8%. What was sequenced was blood. The chain carries TRBV7-3 and TRBJ2-7, with 14 positions matching TRBD2. The clonotype was recovered from a woman aged 25 to 39 with Graves' ophthalmopathy. The CDR3 coding sequence is TGTGCCAGCAGCATGGGACTAGCGGGAGAGGGCGAGCTGTACTTC. Protein: CASSMGLAGEGELYF.